The 32 T cell receptor beta chains in this list originate from one sample, sequenced in a study of spatial heterogeneity in lung cancer. TCRdb passed the 5' RACE reads through MiXCR, listing each CDR3 protein once. This repertoire shows approximately 20,000 distinct CDR3 sequences, under 5.5% found once; its top ten account for around 7%. Specified time point: sample taken at primary tumor resection. The sample was PBMCs, taken at surgery. The receptors were gathered from a male donor with early-stage non-small cell lung cancer.

This clonotype rates as medium-sized. The chain has TRBV10-3 and TRBJ2-5; no definite D call. CDR3 length equals 15 residues. The germline CDR1 and CDR2 sequences are ENHRY and SYGVKD. V lost 10 bases to trimming and J lost 3 bases, with 21 bases between them. The DNA of the CDR3 is TGTGCCACCATCCGTCGCGACCCTAACGAAGAGACCCAGTACTTC. Amino acids: CATIRRDPNEETQYF.

This chain links TRBV5-1 with TRBJ1-2; 7 positions match TRBD1. The CDR3 is 15 amino acids. V trimming: 4 bases; J trimming: 2 bases; junction bases outside the gene matches: 8. CDR1 is SGHRS and CDR2 is YFSETQ in the germline V gene. CDR3 sequence: CASSGSTGNNYGYTF. CDR3 in DNA: TGCGCCAGCAGCGGATCGACAGGGAACAACTATGGCTACACCTTC.

At least ten counts were recorded for this clonotype. The chain uses TRBV27 and TRBJ2-2; D may be TRBD1 or TRBD2 (6 bases each). Germline V CDR1 and CDR2: MNHEY, SMNVEV (reference sequence). The CDR3 spans 16 residues. Trimming shortened V by 3 bases and J by 4 bases, and 15 bases separated the two germline ends. The CDR3 bases are TGTGCCAGCAGTTTCCTCTGGGGGGCCCTCACCGGGGAGCTGTTTTTT. Translation gives CASSFLWGALTGELFF.

This clonotype is medium-sized. A junction boundary mismatches the germline segment, possibly from a read error. The gene calls are TRBV3-1 and TRBJ1-4; D is perhaps TRBD1 (5 bases). CDR1 LGHDT and CDR2 YNNKEL come from the germline V gene (reference sequence). CDR3 length: 11 amino acids. In nucleotides, the CDR3 is TGTGCCAGCAGCCTCAAGACAGCGGTGATTTTT. This translates into CASSLKTAVIF.

This clonotype showed up many times. The chain employs TRBV20-1 and TRBJ1-2; D gene uncertain. The V end lost 6 bases, the J end lost 6 bases, and 17 bases lay between the germline ends. The CDR3 runs to 13 residues. Germline CDR1 DFQATT, CDR2 SNEGSKA (reference sequence). The CDR3 DNA is TGCAGTGCAAACCGTGGAGGGCACAATGGCTACACCTTC. This translates into CSANRGGHNGYTF.

Within the sample, this clonotype is medium-sized. This chain uses TRBV5-1 with TRBJ2-3, with 14 bases fitting TRBD2. The CDR3 runs 15 residues. V lost 4 bases, J lost 9 bases, and 7 bases stayed unmatched. Germline V gene sequence: CDR1 SGHRS, CDR2 YFSETQ. The chain's CDR3 is CASSRLAGGPGTQYF. CDR3 nucleotide sequence: TGCGCCAGCAGCCGACTAGCGGGAGGGCCGGGAACGCAGTATTTT.

The V call is TRBV6-6, the J call TRBJ2-2, with D possibly TRBD2 on 5 matching bases. Per the germline V gene, CDR1 is MNHNY and CDR2 is SVGAGI (reference sequence). The CDR3 extends over 15 amino acids. V was trimmed by 4 bases and J by 4 bases, leaving 13 bases between them. This chain's CDR3 is CASSFRERSTGELFF. Here the CDR3 DNA reads TGTGCCAGCAGTTTTAGGGAGAGGAGCACCGGGGAGCTGTTTTTT.

The sample holds many counts of this clonotype. The gene calls are TRBV27 and TRBJ2-2; 9 nucleotides align to TRBD1. The CDR3 has 15 amino acids. Trimming cost V 6 bases and J 1 base; bases outside gene matches: 3. Per germline, CDR1 MNHEY and CDR2 SMNVEV (reference sequence). CDR3 residues: CASRRTGVNTGELFF. CDR3 bases: TGTGCCAGCAGGAGGACAGGGGTGAACACCGGGGAGCTGTTTTTT.

This clonotype was counted ten times or more. V and J are TRBV4-3 and TRBJ2-3; a weak D match, TRBD1 (5 bases). Germline CDR1 reads LGHNA; CDR2 reads YSLEER. V was clipped by 1 base and J by 0 bases, with 14 bases between them. The CDR3 length is 17 residues. The DNA for the CDR3 is TGCGCCAGCAGCCAAGCCGATGGGGCCCTTAGCACAGATACGCAGTATTTT. This translates into CASSQADGALSTDTQYF.

This clonotype has at least ten counts. The chain's CDR3 is CASSRDRGTDTQYF. The CDR3, as DNA: TGTGCCAGCAGTCGGGACAGGGGCACAGATACGCAGTATTTT. This rearrangement joins TRBV2 to TRBJ2-3; 9 bases map to TRBD1. This CDR3 has 14 amino acids. Germline assignment: CDR1 SNHLY and CDR2 FYNNEI. V dropped 5 bases and J dropped 1; count of bases not matched to a gene: 1. The variable domain in full, completed from reference TRBV2 and TRBJ2-3, reads EPEVTQTPSHQVTQMGQEVILRCVPISNHLYFYWYRQILGQKVEFLVSFYNNEISEKSEIFDDQFSVERPDGSNFTLKIRSTKLEDSAMYFCASSRDRGTDTQYFGPGTRLTVL.

This clonotype was counted many times. V gene TRBV6-1 combines with J gene TRBJ1-1; D remains unclear. The CDR3 has 14 amino acids. Per the germline V gene, CDR1 is MNHNS and CDR2 is SASEGT. V shed 3 bases and J shed 1 base, with 9 bases lying between them. CDR3 sequence (DNA): TGTGCCAGCAGTGAGCGACATAGGAACACTGAAGCTTTCTTT. Translated, it gives CASSERHRNTEAFF.

This clonotype was found many times. The chain couples TRBV20-1 to TRBJ2-5; weak D call: TRBD1 (5 bases). CDR3 length equals 14 residues. Trimming removed 0 bases from V and 4 bases from J, with 12 bases in between. The germline CDR1 and CDR2 sequences are DFQATT and SNEGSKA (reference sequence). The DNA of the CDR3 is TGCAGTGCTAGAGATCGGCAGGGTCTAGAGACCCAGTACTTC. Protein: CSARDRQGLETQYF.

By frequency in the sample, this clonotype is medium-sized. The J gene is TRBJ2-2, the V gene TRBV9; tentatively, D is TRBD2 (5 bases). Trimming stripped 6 bases from V and 4 bases from J, with 19 bases between. There are 16 residues in the CDR3. The germline V gene has CDR1 SGDLS and CDR2 YYNGEE. The CDR3 nucleotides read TGTGCCAGCACCTCAGCCTCGGGATATGGCACCGGGGAGCTGTTTTTT. It yields the protein CASTSASGYGTGELFF.

This clonotype was counted ten times or more. The gene calls are TRBV5-6 and TRBJ2-1, with D unresolved. Germline V gene sequence: CDR1 SGHDT, CDR2 YYEEEE. The CDR3 sequence is 15 residues long. Trimming shortened V by 3 bases and J by 3 bases, and 13 bases separated the two germline ends. The CDR3 DNA sequence: TGTGCCAGCAGCTGGGGTCGTGCTTACTACAATGAGCAGTTCTTC. This translates into CASSWGRAYYNEQFF.

Sample share makes this clonotype medium-sized. The V and J genes are TRBV29-1 and TRBJ2-1, with D perhaps TRBD1 (6 bases). The germline V gene has CDR1 SQVTM and CDR2 ANQGSEA. Deletions cut 7 bases from V and 7 bases from J, with 8 bases between. There are 10 residues in the CDR3. The chain's CDR3 is CSATGNEQFF. Here the CDR3 DNA reads TGCAGCGCCACAGGGAATGAGCAGTTCTTC.

This chain uses TRBV6-6 with TRBJ1-6; D is undetermined. Trimming took 8 bases from V and 7 from J, leaving 18 bases between them. CDR3 size: 15 residues. CDR1 is MNHNY, CDR2 SVGAGI, per germline (reference sequence). In nucleotides, the CDR3 is TGTGCCAGCCTAACCCTAGAGGGCGTCAATTCACCCCTCCACTTT. This encodes CASLTLEGVNSPLHF.

This clonotype was detected ten times or more. The chain couples TRBV20-1 to TRBJ1-5, with D possibly being TRBD1 (6 bases). CDR1 and CDR2 from the germline V gene are DFQATT and SNEGSKA (reference sequence). The CDR3 sequence is 16 residues long. Between the trimmed V and J ends, which lost 2 bases and 7 bases, there was a span of 21 bases. The CDR3 region has the DNA TGCAGTGCTAGACCCACGGGGGGGGCTCTAGGCCAGCCCCAGCATTTT. This gives the protein CSARPTGGALGQPQHF.

This clonotype was detected ten times or more. V is TRBV5-1 and J is TRBJ1-2; 7 bases are shared with TRBD1. V shed 5 bases and J 8 bases; nucleotides not matched to a gene: 9. Germline V gene sequence: CDR1 SGHRS, CDR2 YFSETQ. The CDR3 is 13 amino acids. The CDR3 sequence: CASSRRQGGGYTF. The CDR3 coding sequence is TGCGCCAGCAGTCGCCGACAGGGCGGGGGCTACACCTTC.

This clonotype was seen ten or more times. The chain uses TRBV29-1 and TRBJ1-1; D gene ambiguous. From germline, CDR1 is SQVTM and CDR2 ANQGSEA. The CDR3 spans 13 residues. Trimming removed 7 bases from V and 5 bases from J, with 17 bases in between. CDR3: CSAVSGLSTEAFF. In DNA form, the CDR3 reads TGCAGCGCCGTGTCGGGGTTGAGTACTGAAGCTTTCTTT.

This clonotype was recorded at least ten times. The chain links TRBV20-1 to TRBJ1-1; no firm D call. From germline, CDR1 is DFQATT and CDR2 SNEGSKA (reference sequence). Trimming left V 0 bases short and J 1 base short, with 9 bases between. CDR3 length: 14 residues. The CDR3 is CSARDSSGNTEAFF. The DNA for the CDR3 is TGCAGTGCTAGAGATTCTTCGGGGAACACTGAAGCTTTCTTT.

CDR3: CASSPGGPNTEAFF. For the CDR3, the DNA is TGTGCCAGCTCACCAGGGGGCCCGAACACTGAAGCTTTCTTT. V usage is TRBV18 and J usage is TRBJ1-1, with a weak D call TRBD1 (6 bases). CDR1 and CDR2 (germline): KGHSH, LQKENI. The CDR3 has 14 residues. Trimming cost V 2 bases and J 1 base, with 8 bases left between them.

This clonotype was found many times. The chain employs TRBV30 and TRBJ2-5, with 12 bases matching TRBD2. The V segment lost 8 bases and the J segment 5 bases; nucleotides outside the gene matches: 9. The CDR3 runs 14 residues. The germline CDR1 and CDR2 sequences are GTSNPN and SVGIG (reference sequence). Here the CDR3 DNA reads TGTGCCCGAAGGACTAGCGGGACGGGGGAGACCCAGTACTTC. Its translation is CARRTSGTGETQYF.

This clonotype came up many times. CDR3 region: CASSEVGQGFSGANVLTF. CDR3 sequence (DNA): TGTGCCAGCAGTGAGGTGGGACAGGGATTCTCTGGGGCCAACGTCCTGACTTTC. The rearrangement links TRBV6-1 to TRBJ2-6; 9 nucleotides match TRBD1. Germline CDR1 reads MNHNS; CDR2 reads SASEGT. The CDR3 runs 18 residues. With V trimmed by 3 bases and J by 0 bases, 6 bases remained unmatched.

This clonotype appeared many times. The rearrangement uses TRBV9 and TRBJ2-5; D not resolved. V was cut by 4 bases and J by 2 bases, with 15 bases left in between. The CDR3 extends over 15 amino acids. CDR1 and CDR2 from the germline V gene are SGDLS and YYNGEE. CDR3 residues: CASSTRRAPQETQYF. The CDR3 DNA sequence: TGTGCCAGCAGCACCCGTAGGGCGCCTCAAGAGACCCAGTACTTC.

This clonotype was detected ten times or more. This sequence joins TRBV5-1 and TRBJ2-3, with 12 bases matching TRBD2. The germline CDR1 and CDR2 sequences are SGHRS and YFSETQ. This CDR3 comprises 14 residues. V lost 5 bases, J lost 5 bases, and 3 bases stayed unmatched. CDR3 DNA sequence: TGCGCCAGCAGTCTAGCGGGAGGGGGAGATACGCAGTATTTT. It encodes CASSLAGGGDTQYF.

This clonotype appeared many times. The CDR3 nucleotides read TGCGCCAGCAGCCAAGATAAGGGGGTGACTGAAGCTTTCTTT. It yields the protein CASSQDKGVTEAFF. J is TRBJ1-1 and V is TRBV4-1, with D tentatively TRBD1 (6 bases). Trimming shortened V by 0 bases and J by 5 bases, and 10 bases separated the two germline ends. Germline CDR1 reads MGHRA; CDR2 reads YSYEKL. The CDR3 contains 14 residues.

The chain links TRBV6-2 or TRBV6-3 to TRBJ2-2, with 8 bases matching TRBD1. J lost 7 bases, V lost 2 bases, and 9 bases had no gene match. From germline, CDR1 is MNHEY and CDR2 SVGEGT. This CDR3 comprises 16 residues. In DNA form, the CDR3 reads TGTGCCAGCAGTTACCCACGGACAGGGATGGTCGGGGAGCTGTTTTTT. This sequence encodes CASSYPRTGMVGELFF.

The table lists this clonotype with many counts. The chain employs TRBV2 and TRBJ2-3, with TRBD1 matching 8 bases. V shed 7 bases and J 4 bases; nucleotides not matched to a gene: 10. In germline, CDR1 is SNHLY, CDR2 FYNNEI. This CDR3 comprises 15 residues. The CDR3 sequence is CASTAGGVLPDTQYF. For the CDR3, the DNA is TGTGCCAGCACCGCAGGGGGCGTCCTCCCAGATACGCAGTATTTT. The full variable domain, rest sourced from reference TRBV2 and TRBJ2-3, is EPEVTQTPSHQVTQMGQEVILRCVPISNHLYFYWYRQILGQKVEFLVSFYNNEISEKSEIFDDQFSVERPDGSNFTLKIRSTKLEDSAMYFCASTAGGVLPDTQYFGPGTRLTVL.

This clonotype came up a few times. The chain employs TRBV5-8 and TRBJ1-3; D gene unclear. The length of the CDR3 is 10 residues. The germline V and J ends were trimmed by 9 bases and 0 bases, with 1 base remaining between them. CDR1 SGHTS and CDR2 YDEGEE come from the germline V gene. The CDR3 DNA sequence: TGTGCCACCTCTGGAAACACCATATATTTT. Amino acid sequence: CATSGNTIYF. The full variable domain, rest sourced from reference TRBV5-8 and TRBJ1-3, is EAGVTQSPTHLIKTRGQQATLRCSPISGHTSVYWYQQALGLGLQFLLWYDEGEERNRGNFPPRFSGRQFPNYSSELNVNALELEDSALYLCATSGNTIYFGEGSWLTVV.

This clonotype turned up a few times. V usage is TRBV7-3 and J usage is TRBJ1-1; TRBD1 might be the D (6 bases). The length of the CDR3 is 13 residues. Germline V gene data show CDR1 as SGHTA and CDR2 as FQGTGA. The germline V and J ends were trimmed by 8 bases and 1 base, with 11 bases remaining between them. The CDR3 nucleotides are TGTGCCAGCGGGGGGGCGCCGAACACTGAAGCTTTCTTT. Encoded protein: CASGGAPNTEAFF.

This clonotype is categorized as medium-sized. V usage is TRBV3-1 and J usage is TRBJ2-3, with 8 bases matching TRBD2. There are 16 residues in the CDR3. V lost 0 bases, J lost 1 base, and 3 bases stayed unmatched. Germline V gene data show CDR1 as LGHDT and CDR2 as YNNKEL (reference sequence). CDR3 nucleotide sequence: TGTGCCAGCAGCCAAGATAGCGGGGATCGCACAGATACGCAGTATTTT. As protein: CASSQDSGDRTDTQYF.

The J gene is TRBJ2-7, the V gene TRBV7-9; no reliable D call. Germline CDR1 is SEHNR and CDR2 is FQNEAQ (reference sequence). The CDR3 loop spans 15 amino acids. V lost 0 bases and J 4 bases, leaving 13 bases between the germline ends. CDR3 DNA sequence: TGTGCCAGCAGCTTAGCTGGGATCTTGGGATACGAGCAGTACTTC. Encoded protein: CASSLAGILGYEQYF.